A selection of T cell receptor beta chains follows, all from one sample in a study of blood T cell repertoires in COVID-19. Profiled with immunoSEQ multiplex PCR; TCRdb holds only in-frame clones, not every one. Of approximately 69,000 clones in the sample, 90% were seen once. Sequences were obtained from peripheral blood. These TCRs come from a man aged 50-59 years with acute or convalescent COVID-19. Both conserved end residues are part of each CDR3. D genes are given only for firm matches. Not every row has a clone size; where given, it reads once, few, many or a size class.

>TRBV5-1|.|TRBD1|TRBJ1-4
CASSWTGVGSGKLFF
TGCGCCAGCAGCTGGACAGGGGTGGGGTCGGGAAAACTGTTTTTT
>TRBV7-9|.|TRBD2|TRBJ2-5
CASSSSGSPETQYF
TGTGCCAGCAGCTCTAGCGGGAGCCCCGAGACCCAGTACTTC
>TRBV14|.|.|TRBJ2-1
CASSQDSRRVQFF
TGTGCCAGCAGCCAAGACTCCCGCCGGGTGCAGTTCTTC
>TRBV7-6|.|.|TRBJ2-5
CASSLARFGGAETQYF
TGTGCCAGCAGCTTAGCCCGGTTTGGGGGCGCGGAGACCCAGTACTTC
>TRBV27|.|.|TRBJ2-7
CASSHRGGLYEQYF
TGTGCCAGCAGTCACCGCGGGGGCTTGTACGAGCAGTACTTC
>TRBV9|.|TRBD2|TRBJ2-2
CASSPRLAGVGTGELFF
TGTGCCAGCAGCCCCCGACTAGCGGGAGTAGGCACCGGGGAGCTGTTTTTT
>TRBV7-2|once|TRBD1|TRBJ2-2
CASSRDRGRHTGELFF
TGTGCCAGCAGCCGGGACAGGGGGCGCCACACCGGGGAGCTGTTTTTT
>TRBV6-4|.|.|TRBJ2-5
CASSDSGSGQETQYF
TGTGCCAGCAGTGACTCTGGTAGCGGACAAGAGACCCAGTACTTC
>TRBV15|once|.|TRBJ2-1
CATSRDPRQYNEQFF
TGTGCCACCAGCAGAGATCCCCGACAGTACAATGAGCAGTTCTTC
>TRBV18|.|.|TRBJ2-7
CASQGNLGDSEQYF
TGTGCCAGCCAAGGAAACTTAGGTGACTCCGAGCAGTACTTC
>TRBV10-2|.|.|TRBJ1-1
CASRTGTEAFF
TGCGCCAGCAGGACAGGCACTGAAGCTTTCTTT
>TRBV27|.|TRBD2|TRBJ2-5
CASMGGGRATETQYF
TGTGCCAGCATGGGTGGCGGGAGGGCCACAGAGACCCAGTACTTC
>TRBV19|.|.|TRBJ1-3
CASSIGRNTGNTIYF
TGTGCCAGTAGTATCGGCAGGAATACTGGAAACACCATATATTTT
>TRBV27|.|.|TRBJ2-3
CASSFPGTDTQYF
TGTGCCAGCAGTTTCCCTGGCACAGATACGCAGTATTTT
>TRBV19|.|TRBD1|TRBJ2-1
CASSRRTGGSYNEQFF
TGTGCCAGTAGTAGAAGGACAGGGGGGTCCTACAATGAGCAGTTCTTC